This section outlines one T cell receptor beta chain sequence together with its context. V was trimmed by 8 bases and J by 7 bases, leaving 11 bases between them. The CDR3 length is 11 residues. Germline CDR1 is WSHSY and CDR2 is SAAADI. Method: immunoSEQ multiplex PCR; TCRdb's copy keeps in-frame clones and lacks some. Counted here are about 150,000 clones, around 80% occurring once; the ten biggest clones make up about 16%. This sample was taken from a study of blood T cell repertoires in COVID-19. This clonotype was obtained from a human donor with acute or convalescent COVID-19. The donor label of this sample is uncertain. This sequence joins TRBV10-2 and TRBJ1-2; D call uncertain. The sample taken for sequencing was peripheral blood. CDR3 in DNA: TGCGCCAGCGGCCATTCATCTGGCTACACCTTC. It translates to CASGHSSGYTF.